This T cell receptor (beta chain) was found in a study of blood T cell repertoires in COVID-19. TCRdb keeps only in-frame clones here, not all; method: immunoSEQ multiplex PCR. The repertoire holds 200,000 to 250,000 clones, with around three quarters as singletons. V dropped 2 bases and J dropped 16 bases, with 12 bases sitting between them. The germline CDR1 and CDR2 sequences are SNHLY and FYNNEI. The CDR3 is made up of 11 amino acids. The sequence was collected from a woman in her 70s with acute or convalescent COVID-19. Input material: peripheral blood. This chain links TRBV2 with TRBJ2-1; no reliable D call. The DNA for the CDR3 is TGTGCCAGCAGTGAAAACACCGTCCCCTTCTTC. It translates to CASSENTVPFF.